The 23 T cell receptor beta chains presented below share a single source sample, sequenced in a study of OX40 agonist ivuxolimab in advanced cancers. Clones were read by immunoSEQ multiplex PCR, and TCRdb kept only the in-frame ones, dropping some. This sample carries tens of thousands of clones, 80% to 95% of them seen once, and the ten largest clones take around 0.65%. The input for sequencing was CD4+ or CD8+ T cells sorted from blood, taken in a trial of the OX40 agonist ivuxolimab. The receptors were gathered from an adult with an advanced solid tumor such as melanoma, head and neck, liver or kidney cancer.

The chain carries TRBV6-1 and TRBJ2-3; 9 bases fit TRBD2. The CDR3 totals 13 residues. Germline V CDR1 and CDR2: MNHNS, SASEGT. V shed 6 bases and J 6 bases; nucleotides not matched to a gene: 4. In DNA form, the CDR3 reads TGTGCCAGCAGCGTAGCGGGAGAGGATACGCAGTATTTT. It codes for CASSVAGEDTQYF.

The rearrangement uses TRBV7-9 and TRBJ2-2; the D gene is possibly TRBD1 (5 bases). This CDR3 is built from 15 residues. Germline values: CDR1 SEHNR, CDR2 FQNEAQ (reference sequence). Trimming removed 1 base from V and 0 bases from J, with 6 bases in between. CDR3 protein: CASSLGGSNTGELFF. In DNA, the CDR3 is TGTGCCAGCAGCTTAGGGGGCTCGAACACCGGGGAGCTGTTTTTT.

This chain's CDR3 is CASSLGSNQPQHF. As DNA, the CDR3 is TGTGCCAGCAGCTTAGGTAGCAATCAGCCCCAGCATTTT. The chain has TRBV13 and TRBJ1-5; D remains ambiguous. The V end was cut by 0 bases, the J end by 0 bases, with 0 bases between. CDR1 is PRHDT, CDR2 FYEKMQ, per germline (reference sequence). The CDR3 totals 13 residues.

This clone appeared a single time. V usage is TRBV30 and J usage is TRBJ1-3, with D uncertain. Germline values: CDR1 GTSNPN, CDR2 SVGIG (reference sequence). CDR3 length equals 12 residues. This CDR3 is CASLIFENTIYF. Written as DNA, the CDR3 is TGTGCGTCACTGATTTTTGAAAACACCATATATTTT.

A remark on this clone: At one end the junction does not follow the germline gene, possibly because of a read error. The genes are TRBV6-5 and TRBJ2-7; the D is unclear. The CDR3 loop spans 11 amino acids. Germline values: CDR1 MNHEY, CDR2 SVGAGI. The CDR3 region has the DNA TGTGCCAGCAGTGACTCTAGGGAGCAGTACTTC. It encodes CASSDSREQYF.

The genes are TRBV6-1 and TRBJ2-3, with D perhaps TRBD1 (5 bases). Germline V gene lookup returns CDR1 MNHNS and CDR2 SASEGT. There are 14 residues in the CDR3. Trimming left V 7 bases short and J 2 bases short, with 13 bases between. The CDR3 DNA is TGTGCCAGCACTAAGACAGACTTCACAGATACGCAGTATTTT. Its translation: CASTKTDFTDTQYF.

The chain is built from TRBV9 and TRBJ2-1; no definite D call. The germline V and J ends were trimmed by 0 bases and 0 bases, with 10 bases remaining between them. CDR3 length: 16 amino acids. Per germline, CDR1 SGDLS and CDR2 YYNGEE. The CDR3 loop is CASSVVGTTSYNEQFF. CDR3 nucleotides: TGTGCCAGCAGCGTAGTGGGCACAACCTCCTACAATGAGCAGTTCTTC. The whole variable domain, filled in from reference TRBV9 and TRBJ2-1, reads DSGVTQTPKHLITATGQRVTLRCSPRSGDLSVYWYQQSLDQGLQFLIQYYNGEERAKGNILERFSAQQFPDLHSELNLSSLELGDSALYFCASSVVGTTSYNEQFFGPGTRLTVL.

This rearrangement joins TRBV11-2 to TRBJ1-6; perhaps TRBD1 as D (6 bases). The CDR3 is made up of 15 amino acids. CDR1 SGHAT and CDR2 FQNNGV come from the germline V gene. V was clipped by 5 bases and J by 5 bases, with 13 bases between them. This CDR3 reads CASSPRTDHNSPLHF. The CDR3 region has the DNA TGTGCCAGCAGCCCTCGGACAGATCATAATTCACCCCTCCACTTT.

The chain recombines TRBV9 with TRBJ1-1; no reliable D call. Germline CDR1 reads SGDLS; CDR2 reads YYNGEE. Trimming shortened V by 4 bases and J by 4 bases, and 14 bases separated the two germline ends. The CDR3 length is 14 residues. This chain's CDR3 is CASSQEPSSTEAFF. DNA of the CDR3: TGTGCCAGCAGCCAAGAGCCGAGCAGCACTGAAGCTTTCTTT.

This clone was seen only a few times. This chain uses TRBV5-1 with TRBJ2-7; D may be TRBD2 (5 bases). The CDR3 has 17 residues. Between the trimmed V and J ends, which lost 1 base and 6 bases, there was a span of 23 bases. Per the germline V gene, CDR1 is SGHRS and CDR2 is YFSETQ. CDR3: CASSLMVGGSVTAEQYF. In DNA form, the CDR3 reads TGCGCCAGCAGCTTGATGGTCGGCGGGTCTGTTACTGCCGAGCAGTACTTC.

The chain carries TRBV4-1 and TRBJ2-1; 7 bases are shared with TRBD1. The V gene end was trimmed by 4 bases and the J gene end by 7 bases; junction bases not matched to a gene: 16. CDR3 length: 17 amino acids. In germline, CDR1 is MGHRA, CDR2 YSYEKL. CDR3 DNA: TGCGCCAGCAGCCCCTGGGACAGTCGGGACCCAGGGAATGAGCAGTTCTTC. It specifies CASSPWDSRDPGNEQFF.

The chain uses TRBV30 and TRBJ1-2; 9 bases line up with TRBD1. This CDR3 comprises 13 residues. Trimming at V came to 3 bases and at J to 6 bases, leaving 5 bases not matched to a gene. The germline gives CDR1 GTSNPN, CDR2 SVGIG (reference sequence). The CDR3 region has the DNA TGTGCCTGGAGGAACAGGGGGCACGATGGCTACACCTTC. Translation gives CAWRNRGHDGYTF.

The chain links TRBV30 to TRBJ2-5; TRBD2 is a possible D gene (5 bases). CDR3 length: 12 residues. Germline V gene data show CDR1 as GTSNPN and CDR2 as SVGIG (reference sequence). Trimming shortened V by 3 bases and J by 4 bases, and 9 bases separated the two germline ends. The CDR3 bases are TGTGCCTGGAGGGGTAGCGCAGAGACCCAGTACTTC. Protein product: CAWRGSAETQYF. The variable domain in full, completed from reference TRBV30 and TRBJ2-5, reads SQTIHQWPATLVQPVGSPLSLECTVEGTSNPNLYWYRQAAGRGLQLLFYSVGIGQISSEVPQNLSASRPQDRQFILSSKKLLLSDSGFYLCAWRGSAETQYFGPGTRLLVL.

The rearrangement uses TRBV19 and TRBJ2-7, with a possible D match to TRBD2 (5 bases). The germline V gene encodes CDR1 LNHDA and CDR2 SQIVND (reference sequence). The CDR3 covers 13 residues. Trimming pared 5 bases from V and 1 base from J, leaving 9 bases between. CDR3 in amino acids: CASSRENSYEQYF. The CDR3 DNA sequence: TGTGCCAGTAGTCGGGAAAATTCCTACGAGCAGTACTTC.

This sequence joins TRBV10-3 and TRBJ1-2, with D unresolved. V was clipped by 7 bases and J by 6 bases, with 15 bases between them. Germline CDR1 ENHRY, CDR2 SYGVKD. The CDR3 length is 13 residues. CDR3 nucleotide sequence: TGTGCCATCAATCGGGGAGGCGAAAATGGCTACACCTTC. As protein: CAINRGGENGYTF.

The rearrangement links TRBV21-1 to TRBJ1-1; the table gives TRBD1 as D, unverified against the DNA. TRBV21-1 is flagged as a pseudogene. The CDR3 contains 14 residues. Written as DNA, the CDR3 is TGTGCCAGCAAAAAGGTGGGACAGATCACTGAAGCTTTCTTT. Its protein product is CASKKVGQITEAFF.

This clone was seen once. The rearrangement links TRBV6-1 to TRBJ2-1; D is unresolved. From germline, CDR1 is MNHNS and CDR2 SASEGT. Trimming shortened V by 5 bases and J by 10 bases, and 9 bases separated the two germline ends. There are 11 residues in the CDR3. CDR3 nucleotide sequence: TGTGCCAGCAGTTTAAACGGGGAGCAGTTCTTC. This translates into CASSLNGEQFF.

This chain links TRBV10-2 with TRBJ1-5; no clear D. V was pared by 0 bases and J by 6 bases, with 15 bases between. The CDR3 consists of 16 residues. The germline V gene has CDR1 WSHSY and CDR2 SAAADI. The CDR3: CASSESGNLLGQPQHF. The CDR3 DNA follows: TGCGCCAGCAGTGAGTCCGGCAACTTATTGGGTCAGCCCCAGCATTTT.

The chain links TRBV6-6 to TRBJ1-2; D not certain. The CDR3 consists of 11 residues. The germline V gene encodes CDR1 MNHNY and CDR2 SVGAGI (reference sequence). V gave up 2 bases and J gave up 9 bases, with 7 bases separating them. This CDR3 is CASSYSRSYTF. DNA of the CDR3: TGTGCCAGCAGTTACAGCAGGAGCTACACCTTC.

The chain has TRBV10-3 and TRBJ2-4; D call uncertain. Germline lookup yields CDR1 ENHRY and CDR2 SYGVKD. V shed 0 bases and J shed 0 bases, with 9 bases lying between them. The CDR3 totals 16 residues. This chain's CDR3 is CAISESPLLAKNIQYF. The CDR3 DNA follows: TGTGCCATCAGTGAGTCCCCATTACTAGCCAAAAACATTCAGTACTTC.

The chain uses TRBV7-9 and TRBJ2-3; the D is unclear. The CDR3 covers 13 residues. V lost 1 base and J 6 bases, leaving 8 bases between the germline ends. Germline CDR1 SEHNR, CDR2 FQNEAQ (reference sequence). CDR3 in DNA: TGTGCCAGCAGCTTAGGTCTAGGCGATACGCAGTATTTT. Amino acid sequence: CASSLGLGDTQYF.

The CDR3 spells CASRSAATNEKLFF. The CDR3 DNA reads TGTGCCAGCAGGTCCGCGGCAACTAATGAAAAACTGTTTTTT. This sequence joins TRBV2 and TRBJ1-4; D not certain. CDR1 is SNHLY and CDR2 is FYNNEI in the germline V gene. The CDR3 spans 14 residues. Trimming shortened V by 6 bases and J by 0 bases, and 8 bases separated the two germline ends.

In regard to this clone: Compared with germline, one end of the junction differs, possibly owing to a read error. V is TRBV18 and J is TRBJ2-3; 9 bases fit TRBD1. The V gene's germline CDR1 is KGHSH and CDR2 LQKENI. This CDR3 comprises 16 residues. The CDR3, as DNA: TGTGCCAGCTCGCCACGGACAGGGGTGGGCACAGATACGCAGTATTTT. The encoded protein is CASSPRTGVGTDTQYF.